One T cell receptor (beta chain) is described in this entry. In germline, CDR1 is GTSNPN, CDR2 SVGIG (reference sequence). This CDR3 is 15 amino acids long. V lost 4 bases and J 1 base, leaving 16 bases between the germline ends. This sample was taken from a study of blood T cell repertoires in COVID-19. Study-level information: Sites across the United States, Italy and Spain contributed samples from acute and convalescent COVID-19. PBMCs, B-cell-depleted T cells, or T cells were the source of the cDNA or gDNA that made up the material.

Source study methods: Estimated nucleated cell counts came from reference gene primer amplification. Assay: immunoSEQ multiplex PCR; the TCRdb copy retains only in-frame clones and omits some. V, J and clone size derive from that table, while D and trimming were established from the DNA sequence. Of about 220,000 clones in the sample, roughly 90% were seen once. V gene TRBV30 combines with J gene TRBJ1-1; the D gene is possibly TRBD1 (5 bases). The source of this sequence is a man in his forties or fifties with active or convalescent COVID-19. What was sequenced was peripheral blood. The CDR3 region has the DNA TGTGCCTGGACCCGAAGGGGCGGCGGGAACACTGAAGCTTTCTTT. Amino acids: CAWTRRGGGNTEAFF.